This TCR beta chain was observed in a study of chemoradiotherapy in HPV16-positive cancers. General study points: Candidate HPV-specific clones and E7-related TCR motifs grew in tumor during treatment.

On this clone itself: As yet, its antigen is unknown. At one end, the junction sequence differs from germline, possibly due to a read error.

Repertoires were sampled repeatedly during chemoradiotherapy. Clones were sequenced by immunoSEQ multiplex PCR, and TCRdb holds only the in-frame ones, with some missing. Counted here are over 10,000 clones, 88% occurring once; the ten biggest clones make up 2% to 3%. Germline V gives CDR1 MNHNS, CDR2 SASEGT. The CDR3 totals 14 residues. The sample here was blood, taken from a patient who underwent chemoradiotherapy. The chain employs TRBV6-1 and TRBJ1-1; no reliable D call. This sequence was found in a human donor with HPV-associated anogenital cancer. The CDR3 DNA reads as TGTGGCAGCTGTCAGCAAAGTGAAATGACAGAAGCTTTCTTT. Amino acid sequence: CGSCQQSEMTEAFF.